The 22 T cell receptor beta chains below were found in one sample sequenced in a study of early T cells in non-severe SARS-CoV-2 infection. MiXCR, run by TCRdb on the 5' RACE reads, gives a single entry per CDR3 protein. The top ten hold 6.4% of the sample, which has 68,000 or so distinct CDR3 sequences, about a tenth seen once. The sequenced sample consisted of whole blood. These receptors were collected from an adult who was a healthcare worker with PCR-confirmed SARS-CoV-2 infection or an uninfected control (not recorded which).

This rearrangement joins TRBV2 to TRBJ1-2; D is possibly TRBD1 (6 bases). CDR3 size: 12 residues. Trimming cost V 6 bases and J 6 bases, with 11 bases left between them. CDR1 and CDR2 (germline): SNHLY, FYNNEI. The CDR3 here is CASSRQVDGYTF. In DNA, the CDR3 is TGTGCCAGCAGCAGACAGGTCGATGGCTACACCTTC.

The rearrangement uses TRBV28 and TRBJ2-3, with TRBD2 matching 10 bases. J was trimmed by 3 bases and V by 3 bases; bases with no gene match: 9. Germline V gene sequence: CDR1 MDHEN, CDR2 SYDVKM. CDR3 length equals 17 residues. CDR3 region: CASSFPFTSGDTDTQYF. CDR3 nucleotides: TGTGCCAGCAGTTTCCCTTTCACTAGCGGGGATACAGATACGCAGTATTTT.

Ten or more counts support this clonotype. In DNA form, the CDR3 reads TGTGCCAGCAGTTTGGGCGGAAACACCGGGGAGCTGTTTTTT. Protein sequence: CASSLGGNTGELFF. This chain connects TRBV12-3 or TRBV12-4 to TRBJ2-2; D is unclear. The CDR3 extends over 14 amino acids. Trimming removed 3 bases at V and 2 bases at J, with 7 bases between.

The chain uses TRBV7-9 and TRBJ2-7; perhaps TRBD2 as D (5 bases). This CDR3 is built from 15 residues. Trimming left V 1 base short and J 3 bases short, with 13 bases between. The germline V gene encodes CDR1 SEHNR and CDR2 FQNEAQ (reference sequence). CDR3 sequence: CASSLEGRTLYEQYF. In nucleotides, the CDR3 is TGTGCCAGCAGCTTAGAGGGCCGGACTCTCTACGAGCAGTACTTC.

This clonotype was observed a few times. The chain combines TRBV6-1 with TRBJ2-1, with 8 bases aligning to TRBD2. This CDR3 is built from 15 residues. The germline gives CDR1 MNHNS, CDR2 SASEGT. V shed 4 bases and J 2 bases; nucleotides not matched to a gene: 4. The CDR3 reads CASSATSGTYNEQFF. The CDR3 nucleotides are TGTGCCAGCAGTGCCACTAGCGGCACCTACAATGAGCAGTTCTTC.

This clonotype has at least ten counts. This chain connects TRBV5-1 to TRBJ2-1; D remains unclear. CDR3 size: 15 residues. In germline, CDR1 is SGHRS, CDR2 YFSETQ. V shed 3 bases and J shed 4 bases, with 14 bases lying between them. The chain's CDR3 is CASSSRSGRYNEQFF. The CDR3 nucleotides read TGCGCCAGCAGCTCCCGATCGGGCCGGTACAATGAGCAGTTCTTC.

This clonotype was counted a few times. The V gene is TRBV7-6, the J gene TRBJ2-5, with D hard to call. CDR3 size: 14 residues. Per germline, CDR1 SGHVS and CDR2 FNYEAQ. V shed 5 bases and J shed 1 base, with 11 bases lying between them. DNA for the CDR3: TGTGCCAGCAGCCAAAGAAATCGCCAAGAGACCCAGTACTTC. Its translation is CASSQRNRQETQYF. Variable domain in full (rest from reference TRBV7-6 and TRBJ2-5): GAGVSQSPRYKVTKRGQDVALRCDPISGHVSLYWYRQALGQGPEFLTYFNYEAQQDKSGLPNDRFSAERPEGSISTLTIQRTEQRDSAMYRCASSQRNRQETQYFGPGTRLLVL.

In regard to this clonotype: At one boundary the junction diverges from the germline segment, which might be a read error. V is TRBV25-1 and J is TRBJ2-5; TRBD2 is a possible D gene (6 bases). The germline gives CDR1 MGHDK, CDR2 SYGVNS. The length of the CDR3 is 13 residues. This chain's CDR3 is CAGSERRGARQYF. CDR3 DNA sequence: TGTGCCGGCAGTGAACGGCGGGGTGCTCGGCAGTACTTC.

CDR3 loop: CASSTLAGVRNEQFF. In DNA, the CDR3 is TGTGCCAGTAGTACCTTAGCGGGAGTGCGAAATGAGCAGTTCTTC. The chain employs TRBV19 and TRBJ2-1, with 9 bases fitting TRBD2. V lost 4 bases and J lost 7; bases outside the gene matches: 8. Germline loops: CDR1 LNHDA, CDR2 SQIVND (reference sequence). The CDR3 runs 15 residues.

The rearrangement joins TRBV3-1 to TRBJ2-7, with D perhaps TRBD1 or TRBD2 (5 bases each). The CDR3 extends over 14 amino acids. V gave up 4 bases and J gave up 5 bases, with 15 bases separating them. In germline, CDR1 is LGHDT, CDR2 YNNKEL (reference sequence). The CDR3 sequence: CASSPRDRRNEQYF. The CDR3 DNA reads TGTGCCAGCAGCCCCAGGGACCGCAGAAACGAGCAGTACTTC.

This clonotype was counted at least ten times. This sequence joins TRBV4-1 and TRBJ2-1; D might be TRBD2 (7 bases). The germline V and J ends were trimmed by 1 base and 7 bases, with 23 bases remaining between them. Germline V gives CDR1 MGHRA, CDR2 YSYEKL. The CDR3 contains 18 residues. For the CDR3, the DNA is TGCGCCAGCAGCCAAGGGGGGGGCCTAGCAATAAACGGTAATGAGCAGTTCTTC. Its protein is CASSQGGGLAINGNEQFF.

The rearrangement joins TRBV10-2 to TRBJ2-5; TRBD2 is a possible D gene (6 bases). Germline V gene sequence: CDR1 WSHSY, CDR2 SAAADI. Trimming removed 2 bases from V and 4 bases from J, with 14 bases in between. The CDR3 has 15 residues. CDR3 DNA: TGCGCCAGCAGTGAGGAACTAGCTTCAATAGAGACCCAGTACTTC. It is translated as CASSEELASIETQYF.

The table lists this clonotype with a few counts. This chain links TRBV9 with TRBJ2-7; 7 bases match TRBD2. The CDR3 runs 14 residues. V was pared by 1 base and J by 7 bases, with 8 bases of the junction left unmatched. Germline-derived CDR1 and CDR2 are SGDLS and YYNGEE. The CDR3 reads CASSVLGGSDEQYF. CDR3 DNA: TGTGCCAGCAGCGTACTTGGCGGGAGCGATGAGCAGTACTTC.

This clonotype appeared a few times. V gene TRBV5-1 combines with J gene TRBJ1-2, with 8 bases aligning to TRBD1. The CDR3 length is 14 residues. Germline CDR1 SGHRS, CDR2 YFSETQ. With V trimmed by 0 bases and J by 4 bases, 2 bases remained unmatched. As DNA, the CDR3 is TGCGCCAGCAGCTTGGACGGACAGGGCTATGGCTACACCTTC. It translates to CASSLDGQGYGYTF.

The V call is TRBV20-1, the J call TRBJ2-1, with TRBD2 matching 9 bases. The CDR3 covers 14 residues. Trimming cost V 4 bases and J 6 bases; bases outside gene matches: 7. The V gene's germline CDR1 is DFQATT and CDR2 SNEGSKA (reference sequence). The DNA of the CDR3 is TGCAGTGCTATGATAGCGGGAGTTACCAATGAGCAGTTCTTC. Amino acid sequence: CSAMIAGVTNEQFF.

The CDR3 is CASSLLYEQYF. The DNA for the CDR3 is TGTGCCAGCAGTTTACTGTACGAGCAGTACTTC. V and J are TRBV27 and TRBJ2-7, with D uncertain. Germline CDR1 and CDR2: MNHEY and SMNVEV (reference sequence). The CDR3 extends over 11 amino acids. The V end lost 2 bases, the J end lost 4 bases, and 3 bases lay between the germline ends.

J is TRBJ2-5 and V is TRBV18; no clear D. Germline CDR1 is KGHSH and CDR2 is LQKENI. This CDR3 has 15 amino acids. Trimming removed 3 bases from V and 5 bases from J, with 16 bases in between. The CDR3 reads CASSPPAGAAETQYF. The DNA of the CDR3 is TGTGCCAGCTCACCCCCGGCCGGAGCAGCCGAGACCCAGTACTTC.

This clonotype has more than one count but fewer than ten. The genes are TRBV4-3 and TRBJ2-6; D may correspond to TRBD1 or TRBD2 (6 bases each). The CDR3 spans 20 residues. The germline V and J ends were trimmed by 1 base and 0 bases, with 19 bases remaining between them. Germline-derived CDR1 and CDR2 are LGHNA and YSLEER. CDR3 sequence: CASSQGARGALDSGANVLTF. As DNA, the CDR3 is TGCGCCAGCAGCCAAGGGGCGAGGGGGGCCTTAGACTCTGGGGCCAACGTCCTGACTTTC.

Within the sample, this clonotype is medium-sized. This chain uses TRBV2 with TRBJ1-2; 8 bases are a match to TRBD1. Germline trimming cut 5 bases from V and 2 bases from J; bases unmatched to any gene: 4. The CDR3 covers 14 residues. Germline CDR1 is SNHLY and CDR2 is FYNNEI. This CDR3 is CASSLQGVNYGYTF. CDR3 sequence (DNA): TGTGCCAGCAGTCTACAGGGGGTCAACTATGGCTACACCTTC. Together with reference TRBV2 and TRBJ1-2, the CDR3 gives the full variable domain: EPEVTQTPSHQVTQMGQEVILRCVPISNHLYFYWYRQILGQKVEFLVSFYNNEISEKSEIFDDQFSVERPDGSNFTLKIRSTKLEDSAMYFCASSLQGVNYGYTFGSGTRLTVV.

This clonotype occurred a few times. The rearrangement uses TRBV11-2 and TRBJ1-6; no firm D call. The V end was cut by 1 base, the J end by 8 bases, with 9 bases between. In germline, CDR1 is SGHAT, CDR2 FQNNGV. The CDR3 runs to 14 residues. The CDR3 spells CASSLGSFYSPLHF. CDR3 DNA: TGTGCCAGCAGCTTAGGCAGTTTCTATTCACCCCTCCACTTT.

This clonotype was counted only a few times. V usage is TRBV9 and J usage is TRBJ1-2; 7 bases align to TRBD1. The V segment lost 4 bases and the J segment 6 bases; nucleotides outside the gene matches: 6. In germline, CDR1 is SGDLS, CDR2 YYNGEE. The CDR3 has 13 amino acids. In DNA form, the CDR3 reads TGTGCCAGCAGCCCTGGGACAGCGGATGGCTACACCTTC. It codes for CASSPGTADGYTF.

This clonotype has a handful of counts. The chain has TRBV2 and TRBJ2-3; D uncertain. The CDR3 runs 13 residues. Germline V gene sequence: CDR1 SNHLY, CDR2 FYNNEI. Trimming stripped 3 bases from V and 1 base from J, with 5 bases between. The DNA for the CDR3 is TGTGCCAGCAGTGAGTACGGCACAGATACGCAGTATTTT. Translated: CASSEYGTDTQYF.